The 14 T cell receptor beta chains listed next were all sequenced from one sample in a study of PD-1 blockade in classical Hodgkin lymphoma. The repertoire was sequenced with immunoSEQ multiplex PCR; TCRdb's copy has only in-frame clones and lacks some. In the table there are tens of thousands of clones, about four fifths of which are singletons. Described time point: cycle 4 day 1 (C4D1), after 5 to 7 weeks of nivolumab. Relapses following autologous stem cell transplantation were seen in all patients, with brentuximab vedotin exposure varying. Sequenced here: peripheral blood mononuclear cells (PBMCs), sampled before the fourth cycle of nivolumab. Receptor source: a human donor with classical Hodgkin lymphoma.

V gene TRBV6-1 combines with J gene TRBJ1-3; D remains unclear. In germline, CDR1 is MNHNS, CDR2 SASEGT. The CDR3 is made up of 14 amino acids. V shed 3 bases and J shed 0 bases, with 6 bases lying between them. CDR3 region: CASSDTFSGNTIYF. Written as DNA, the CDR3 is TGTGCCAGCAGTGATACTTTCTCTGGAAACACCATATATTTT.

This clone was picked up a small number of times. The genes are TRBV28 and TRBJ2-7; D gene uncertain. The germline gives CDR1 MDHEN, CDR2 SYDVKM. V lost 6 bases and J lost 4, with 7 bases in between. CDR3 length: 11 amino acids. The CDR3 DNA reads TGTGCCAGCAGCGGCTATTACGAGCAGTACGTC. This translates into CASSGYYEQYV.

This clone was recorded a few times. This rearrangement joins TRBV25-1 to TRBJ1-1, with D perhaps matching TRBD1 (5 bases). Trimming left V 3 bases short and J 8 bases short, with 7 bases between. Germline values: CDR1 MGHDK, CDR2 SYGVNS. The CDR3 runs to 11 residues. In DNA, the CDR3 is TGTGCCAGCAGTGAGGGGCCCGAAGCTTTCTTT. Its translation is CASSEGPEAFF.

The gene calls are TRBV18 and TRBJ1-1; the match to TRBD1 covers 8 bases. The V gene end was trimmed by 3 bases and the J gene end by 1 base; junction bases not matched to a gene: 7. Germline assignment: CDR1 KGHSH and CDR2 LQKENI. The CDR3 runs to 16 residues. The CDR3 DNA follows: TGTGCCAGCTCACCGAGACAGGGGCGGTCGAACACTGAAGCTTTCTTT. Protein: CASSPRQGRSNTEAFF.

The CDR3 DNA follows: TGCGCCAGCAGCTTGGCCGTGGGGGATCTGACAGATACGCAGTATTTT. This codes for CASSLAVGDLTDTQYF. This chain links TRBV5-1 with TRBJ2-3; D may match TRBD1 or TRBD2 (5 bases each). CDR3 length equals 16 residues. Trimming left V 0 bases short and J 3 bases short, with 14 bases between. Germline loops: CDR1 SGHRS, CDR2 YFSETQ.

The chain combines TRBV5-4 with TRBJ2-1; no clear D gene. The CDR3 sequence is 15 residues long. CDR1 is SGHNT and CDR2 is YYREEE in the germline V gene (reference sequence). Trimming pared 2 bases from V and 6 bases from J, leaving 15 bases between. The CDR3 coding sequence is TGTGCCAGCAGCTTCTACTTAACAGCTTCCAATGAGCAGTTCTTC. It specifies CASSFYLTASNEQFF.

This rearrangement joins TRBV18 to TRBJ1-1; D ambiguous. V was trimmed by 3 bases and J by 1 base, leaving 12 bases between them. The germline gives CDR1 KGHSH, CDR2 LQKENI. This CDR3 has 15 amino acids. CDR3 sequence reads: CASSPRAGKNTEAFF. The DNA for the CDR3 is TGTGCCAGCTCACCCCGGGCGGGAAAGAACACTGAAGCTTTCTTT.

This sequence joins TRBV5-1 and TRBJ2-3; possible D gene TRBD1, 5 bases. The V gene lost 7 bases and the J gene lost 5 bases, with 14 bases spanning the gap. Germline V gene data show CDR1 as SGHRS and CDR2 as YFSETQ. The CDR3 consists of 13 residues. The CDR3 protein is CASSEQDRDTQYF. The CDR3 nucleotides read TGCGCCAGCTCCGAACAGGATAGAGATACGCAGTATTTT.

This chain uses TRBV18 with TRBJ1-3; tentatively, D is TRBD1 (5 bases). The V end was cut by 3 bases, the J end by 0 bases, with 12 bases between. The CDR3 contains 16 residues. From germline, CDR1 is KGHSH and CDR2 LQKENI. The CDR3 bases are TGTGCCAGCTCACCCGGGCGGACAAACTCTGGAAACACCATATATTTT. Its protein product is CASSPGRTNSGNTIYF.

The V gene is TRBV7-9, the J gene TRBJ1-3; perhaps TRBD1 as D (5 bases). V lost 5 bases to trimming and J lost 0 bases, with 11 bases between them. This CDR3 is 15 amino acids long. From germline, CDR1 is SEHNR and CDR2 FQNEAQ (reference sequence). For the CDR3, the DNA is TGTGCCAGCAGCCCTCGGGGCCCCTCTGGAAACACCATATATTTT. It codes for CASSPRGPSGNTIYF.

Only a few counts were recorded for this clone. V and J are TRBV7-9 and TRBJ1-2, with TRBD1 matching 10 bases. The CDR3 spans 14 residues. Germline loops: CDR1 SEHNR, CDR2 FQNEAQ (reference sequence). Germline trimming cut 0 bases from V and 7 bases from J; bases unmatched to any gene: 2. As DNA, the CDR3 is TGTGCCAGCAGCTTAGCCGGGACAGGGGCTGGCTACACCTTC. It codes for CASSLAGTGAGYTF.

This clone was detected only a few times. The chain is built from TRBV6-1 and TRBJ2-3; 13 nucleotides agree with TRBD2. V lost 6 bases and J lost 3; bases outside the gene matches: 3. CDR1 is MNHNS and CDR2 is SASEGT in the germline V gene. The CDR3 loop spans 15 amino acids. The CDR3 coding sequence is TGTGCCAGCAGGAGACTAGCGGGGGGAACAGATACGCAGTATTTT. This translates into CASRRLAGGTDTQYF.

This clone has only one observation. V usage is TRBV18 and J usage is TRBJ1-5, with no clear D. Germline CDR1 KGHSH, CDR2 LQKENI. V shed 3 bases and J shed 9 bases, with 15 bases lying between them. The CDR3 extends over 14 amino acids. The CDR3 DNA reads TGTGCCAGCTCACCCGCGTCAGTAGGACGGCCCCAGCATTTT. Its protein is CASSPASVGRPQHF.

This chain uses TRBV6-1 with TRBJ1-2; the match to TRBD1 covers 7 bases. This CDR3 contains 14 residues. Germline V CDR1 and CDR2: MNHNS, SASEGT. The V gene end was trimmed by 0 bases and the J gene end by 8 bases; junction bases not matched to a gene: 6. The CDR3 sequence: CASSEARGRRGYTF. CDR3 nucleotides: TGTGCCAGCAGTGAAGCAAGGGGGCGTAGGGGCTACACCTTC.